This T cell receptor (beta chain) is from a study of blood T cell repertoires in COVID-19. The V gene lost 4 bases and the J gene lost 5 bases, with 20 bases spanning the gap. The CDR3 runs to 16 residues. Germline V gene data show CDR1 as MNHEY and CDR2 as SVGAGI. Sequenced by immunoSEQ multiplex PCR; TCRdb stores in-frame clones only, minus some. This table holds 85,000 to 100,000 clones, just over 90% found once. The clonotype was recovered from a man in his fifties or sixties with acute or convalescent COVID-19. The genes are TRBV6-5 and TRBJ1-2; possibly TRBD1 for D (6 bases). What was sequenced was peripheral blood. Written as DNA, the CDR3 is TGTGCCAGCAGTTCGGCCTGGACAGCCCCGGGGTATGGCTACACCTTC. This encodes CASSSAWTAPGYGYTF.